Listed below are T cell receptor beta chains from one sample, sequenced in a study of Ad26.COV2.S vaccination and SARS-CoV-2 variants. Repertoires were generated with immunoSEQ multiplex PCR, while TCRdb's copy carries only in-frame clones and drops some. The sample includes about 350,000 clones, about 88% of them seen just once. The sequenced sample was peripheral blood, obtained in a trial of Ad26.COV2.S vaccine versus placebo. The receptor set was obtained from a person between 18 and 59 years old who received the Ad26.COV2.S COVID-19 vaccine or a placebo. The CDR3 runs from the conserved cysteine through the conserved F or W. Each record gives: D gene, J gene, clone size, V gene, CDR3 DNA, CDR3 protein. D genes are given only for firm matches. The size field is filled for only some rows; it gives once, few, many or a size class.

D gene: .
J gene: TRBJ1-2
clone size: .
V gene: TRBV27
CDR3 DNA: TGTGCCAGCAGGAAGGGGGGGCCCCACAACTTGTATGGCTACACCTTC
CDR3 protein: CASRKGGPHNLYGYTF

D gene: TRBD2
J gene: TRBJ2-1
clone size: .
V gene: TRBV4-3
CDR3 DNA: TGCGCCAGCAGCCAAGATTCTGCTAGCGGGAGGTGGAATGAGCAGTTCTTC
CDR3 protein: CASSQDSASGRWNEQFF

D gene: TRBD2
J gene: TRBJ2-2
clone size: .
V gene: TRBV7-9
CDR3 DNA: TGTGCCAGCAGCCATCCGGGGGTAGCGGGAGTCACCGGGGAGCTGTTTTTT
CDR3 protein: CASSHPGVAGVTGELFF

D gene: .
J gene: TRBJ2-1
clone size: .
V gene: TRBV21-1
CDR3 DNA: TGTGCCAGCAGCAACCCGCCCCTTAGCGGGAGTTACAATGAGCAGTTCTTC
CDR3 protein: CASSNPPLSGSYNEQFF

D gene: .
J gene: TRBJ2-1
clone size: .
V gene: TRBV4-3
CDR3 DNA: TGCGCCAGCAGCCAAGGCGGGACTTACAATGAGCAGTTCTTC
CDR3 protein: CASSQGGTYNEQFF

D gene: .
J gene: TRBJ1-2
clone size: .
V gene: TRBV5-5
CDR3 DNA: TGTGCCAGCAGCTCTTTCGGGCAGGACTTGAACTATGGCTACACCTTC
CDR3 protein: CASSSFGQDLNYGYTF

D gene: .
J gene: TRBJ1-6
clone size: once
V gene: TRBV5-6
CDR3 DNA: TGTGCCAGTAAGACCCGCCAGGGAGGTAATTCACCCCTCCACTTT
CDR3 protein: CASKTRQGGNSPLHF

D gene: .
J gene: TRBJ1-1
clone size: few
V gene: TRBV4-3
CDR3 DNA: TGCGCCAGCAGCCCCCTGGCAGGGGAGAACACTGAAGCTTTCTTT
CDR3 protein: CASSPLAGENTEAFF

D gene: .
J gene: TRBJ1-5
clone size: once
V gene: TRBV27
CDR3 DNA: TGTGCCAGCAGTAGGGGGAGTAATCAGCCCCAGCATTTT
CDR3 protein: CASSRGSNQPQHF

D gene: TRBD1
J gene: TRBJ2-1
clone size: .
V gene: TRBV5-1
CDR3 DNA: TGCGCCAGCAGCAAGGGGGCTGAATTATCCTACAATGAGCAGTTCTTC
CDR3 protein: CASSKGAELSYNEQFF

D gene: .
J gene: TRBJ2-3
clone size: .
V gene: TRBV9
CDR3 DNA: TGTGCCAGCAGCGTAGCTATGGGATTCACAGATACGCAGTATTTT
CDR3 protein: CASSVAMGFTDTQYF

D gene: .
J gene: TRBJ1-2
clone size: .
V gene: TRBV14
CDR3 DNA: TGTGCCAGCAGCCAAGATCGACGGCAGAACTATGGCTACACCTTC
CDR3 protein: CASSQDRRQNYGYTF

D gene: TRBD2
J gene: TRBJ2-2
clone size: .
V gene: TRBV9
CDR3 DNA: TGTGCCAGCAGCCACTCTCGGACTAGCGGGAGGGCCTCCGGGGAGCTGTTTTTT
CDR3 protein: CASSHSRTSGRASGELFF

D gene: .
J gene: TRBJ1-1
clone size: .
V gene: TRBV5-4
CDR3 DNA: TGTGCCAGCAGCTTGGGCGGGGTTAGAAACACTGAAGCTTTCTTT
CDR3 protein: CASSLGGVRNTEAFF

D gene: .
J gene: TRBJ2-1
clone size: .
V gene: TRBV6-1
CDR3 DNA: TGTGCCAGCAGTGAAGGATTGTTTCGGTTCTTC
CDR3 protein: CASSEGLFRFF

D gene: .
J gene: TRBJ1-5
clone size: few
V gene: TRBV19
CDR3 DNA: TGTGCCAGTAGCCTGGGCGCAGGTGGGCAGCCCCAGCATTTT
CDR3 protein: CASSLGAGGQPQHF

D gene: .
J gene: TRBJ2-2
clone size: once
V gene: TRBV19
CDR3 DNA: TGTGCCAGTAGTTTCACCGCTAGGGTTGCCGGGGAGCTGTTTTTT
CDR3 protein: CASSFTARVAGELFF

D gene: .
J gene: TRBJ1-4
clone size: .
V gene: TRBV7-2
CDR3 DNA: TGTGCCAGCAGCATACACAGGGCGGATAATGAAAAACTGTTTTTT
CDR3 protein: CASSIHRADNEKLFF

D gene: .
J gene: TRBJ2-5
clone size: .
V gene: TRBV18
CDR3 DNA: TGTGCCAGCTCACCACGGGGCCAAGAGACCCAGTACTTC
CDR3 protein: CASSPRGQETQYF